Listed below are T cell receptor beta chains from one sample, sequenced in a study of T cells in Graves' hyperthyroidism and ophthalmopathy. MiXCR, run by TCRdb on the multiplex PCR reads, gives a single entry per CDR3 protein. The sample carries about 690,000 distinct CDR3 sequences, about 18% recorded once. Input material: blood. These receptors were obtained from a man aged 45-65 years with Graves' hyperthyroidism. CDR3s include the opening cysteine and the closing phenylalanine or tryptophan. A D gene is named only where the DNA matches it firmly. Rows give clone size only sometimes, using once, few, many, or a class for an expanded clone.

D: NA; V: TRBV28; J: TRBJ1-1; size: many; CDR3: CASSPDMNTEAFF; DNA: TGTGCCAGCAGTCCCGACATGAACACTGAAGCTTTCTTT
D: NA; V: TRBV28; J: TRBJ2-7; size: many; CDR3: CASSSTRQGGEQYF; DNA: TGTGCCAGCAGTTCCACGAGACAGGGAGGGGAGCAGTACTTC
D: NA; V: TRBV6-1; J: TRBJ1-6; size: NA; CDR3: CASSQLRVAYNSPLHF; DNA: TGTGCCAGCAGTCAGCTAAGGGTTGCCTATAATTCACCCCTCCACTTT
D: NA; V: TRBV20-1; J: TRBJ2-1; size: once; CDR3: CSYPGHKQFF; DNA: TGCAGTTATCCGGGCCACAAGCAGTTCTTC
D: NA; V: TRBV27; J: TRBJ2-1; size: many; CDR3: CASSLARTMGQFF; DNA: TGTGCCAGCAGTTTAGCCCGGACGATGGGGCAGTTCTTC
D: NA; V: TRBV11-2; J: TRBJ1-1; size: NA; CDR3: CASSLQGSHQNTEAFF; DNA: TGTGCCAGCAGCCTGCAGGGTTCCCACCAGAACACTGAAGCTTTCTTT
D: NA; V: TRBV6-1; J: TRBJ1-5; size: few; CDR3: CASSEGGGVGQPQHF; DNA: TGTGCCAGCAGTGAAGGGGGGGGTGTCGGTCAGCCCCAGCATTTT
D: NA; V: TRBV10-3; J: TRBJ1-6; size: many; CDR3: CAISEFGQAAHSPLHF; DNA: TGTGCCATCAGTGAGTTTGGGCAGGCCGCGCATTCACCCCTCCACTTT
D: TRBD1; V: TRBV7-9; J: TRBJ2-5; size: NA; CDR3: CASSMRDRAQETQYF; DNA: TGTGCCAGCAGCATGAGGGACAGGGCCCAAGAGACCCAGTACTTC
D: NA; V: TRBV3-1; J: TRBJ2-7; size: many; CDR3: CASSQDWGSYEQYF; DNA: TGTGCCAGCAGCCAAGATTGGGGGTCCTACGAGCAGTACTTC
D: TRBD2; V: TRBV7-9; J: TRBJ2-3; size: few; CDR3: CASRPPGTSVSDTQYF; DNA: TGTGCCAGCAGGCCCCCCGGGACTAGCGTTTCAGATACGCAGTATTTT
D: TRBD1; V: TRBV12-3/TRBV12-4; J: TRBJ2-7; size: many; CDR3: CASSLENRGPREQYF; DNA: TGTGCCAGCAGTTTAGAGAACAGGGGGCCTCGGGAGCAGTACTTC